A selection of T cell receptor beta chains follows, all from one sample in a study of beta chain features in type 1 diabetes. Using immunoSEQ multiplex PCR, the repertoire was profiled, and TCRdb retains in-frame clones only, with some absent. Here the sample spans about 900,000 clones, 17% being singletons. Sequencing used naive CD4+ T cells from blood. Receptor source: a woman between 18 and 29 years old in good health. The CDR3 runs from the conserved cysteine through the conserved F or W. D genes are given only for firm matches. Not all rows give a size; the values are once, few, many and, for expanded clones, a class.

CDR3	DNA	D	V	J	size
CASRSQGARTEAFF	TGTGCCAGTAGGTCACAGGGGGCGCGGACTGAAGCTTTCTTT	TRBD1	TRBV19	TRBJ1-1	NA
CASSRLVGADTQYF	TGTGCCAGCAGTCGACTAGTGGGGGCAGATACGCAGTATTTT	NA	TRBV6-5	TRBJ2-3	NA
CASSFQAGVGDEQFF	TGTGCCAGCAGTTTTCAAGCGGGAGTAGGAGATGAGCAGTTCTTC	TRBD2	TRBV5-6	TRBJ2-1	few
CASSEAGLAPDTQYF	TGTGCCAGCAGTGAAGCGGGCCTGGCCCCCGATACGCAGTATTTT	NA	TRBV6-1	TRBJ2-3	NA
CASWSRSSGNTIYF	TGTGCCAGCTGGAGTCGTAGCTCTGGAAACACCATATATTTT	NA	TRBV28	TRBJ1-3	few
CASSSGLGDEQFF	TGTGCCAGCAGTTCGGGACTAGGTGATGAGCAGTTCTTC	TRBD2	TRBV6-6	TRBJ2-1	NA
CASSTGVLAGGQNNEQFF	TGTGCCAGCAGCACAGGGGTACTAGCGGGAGGCCAGAACAATGAGCAGTTCTTC	TRBD2	TRBV28	TRBJ2-1	NA
CAISDPGTSGIRYNEQFF	TGTGCCATCAGTGACCCCGGGACTAGCGGGATAAGATACAATGAGCAGTTCTTC	TRBD2	TRBV10-3	TRBJ2-1	few
CAIGGAGVTTDTQYF	TGTGCCATCGGGGGTGCAGGGGTTACCACAGATACGCAGTATTTT	NA	TRBV10-3	TRBJ2-3	few
CASSATDTQYF	TGTGCCAGCAGTGCCACAGATACGCAGTATTTT	NA	TRBV28	TRBJ2-3	NA
CASSPGPDGSYGYTF	TGTGCCAGCAGCCCAGGCCCGGACGGAAGCTATGGCTACACCTTC	NA	TRBV5-4	TRBJ1-2	NA
CASRGRRNEKLFF	TGTGCCAGCAGGGGACGACGCAATGAAAAACTGTTTTTT	NA	TRBV2	TRBJ1-4	NA
CASSSLRWYQETQYF	TGTGCCAGCAGTTCCCTTAGGTGGTACCAAGAGACCCAGTACTTC	NA	TRBV27	TRBJ2-5	NA
CASSELFRQAWYGYTF	TGTGCCAGCAGTGAACTCTTTAGGCAAGCCTGGTATGGCTACACCTTC	NA	TRBV6-1	TRBJ1-2	NA
CASSSGEETQYF	TGTGCCAGCTCCTCAGGGGAAGAGACCCAGTACTTC	NA	TRBV18	TRBJ2-5	few
CASSLMLAETNEQFF	TGTGCCAGCAGCTTAATGCTAGCAGAGACCAATGAGCAGTTCTTC	NA	TRBV7-6	TRBJ2-1	NA
CASSQEEYSPTGELFF	TGCGCCAGCAGCCAAGAAGAGTACTCTCCCACCGGGGAGCTGTTTTTT	NA	TRBV4-3	TRBJ2-2	few
CASSRIQGGGYNEQFF	TGTGCCAGCAGCCGGATACAGGGTGGGGGCTACAATGAGCAGTTCTTC	NA	TRBV4-2	TRBJ2-1	NA
CASSPRETQYF	TGTGCCAGCAGCCCGAGGGAGACCCAGTACTTC	NA	TRBV7-9	TRBJ2-5	many
CASSTLPYEQYF	TGTGCCAGCAGCACTCTTCCTTACGAGCAGTACTTC	NA	TRBV28	TRBJ2-7	NA